This TCR beta chain was recovered during a study of cytomegalovirus exposure and HLA in healthy donors. Points from the study as a whole: Sequencing likely caused a cluster of highly shared sequence variants. Most TCR sequences were rare, but some public TCRs occurred in many donors. The listing of 150 to 200 TCR beta chains classed them as cytomegalovirus-associated. Earlier analysis yielded a pattern in which most TCR beta V segments were productive about 87% or about 30% of the time.

About this clone: Its specificity is unknown.

13 Jbeta primers and 60 Vbeta primers were used for the PCR. Data came from immunoSEQ multiplex PCR; TCRdb stores just in-frame clones and leaves some out. The sample contains around 76,000 clones, less than 75% of which appear only once. J was trimmed by 4 bases and V by 1 base; bases with no gene match: 7. From germline, CDR1 is SGDLS and CDR2 YYNGEE. The CDR3 is made up of 17 amino acids. The genes are TRBV9 and TRBJ2-2, with TRBD2 identical over 10 bases. This receptor was identified in a man aged 35-49 years in good health and CMV-seropositive. Sequencing input: PBMCs. CDR3 sequence (DNA): TGTGCCAGCAGCGTACGAGCGGGAGGGCCGAGCACCGGGGAGCTGTTTTTT. This sequence encodes CASSVRAGGPSTGELFF.